Presented here are 31 T cell receptor beta chains from one specimen sequenced in a study of post-analysis software for immune sequencing data (dated by TCRdb to about 2015). On the study overall, not on this receptor specifically: Patients showed significantly higher frequencies than controls for a handful of TRBV segments, among them TRBV5-6, TRBV5-1 and TRBV20-1.

The method behind the library was PCR. Sequencing was performed on an Illumina HiSeq 2500. Unique molecular identifiers were incorporated into TCR beta cDNA libraries to reduce PCR and sequencing biases. TCRdb took the public reads, trimmed them with fastp at Q25, ran MiXCR for clone calling and kept in-frame beta chains. Merged by CDR3 protein, the rows form single entries marked with the most common genes and DNA. Within this sample are hundreds of thousands of distinct CDR3 sequences, with about 32% of them counted one time only. Approximately 0.6% of the sample belongs to the ten largest clones. The antigens of these receptors remain unknown. Input material: blood. The receptor set was obtained from a girl between 10 and 17 years old with multiple sclerosis.

This clonotype was counted between two and nine times. The chain carries TRBV6-1 and TRBJ2-7; a weak D match, TRBD2 (6 bases). Trimming removed 0 bases from V and 1 base from J, with 13 bases in between. This CDR3 is built from 16 residues. Per the germline V gene, CDR1 is MNHNS and CDR2 is SASEGT. The CDR3 sequence: CASSEAPHRGSYEQYF. The CDR3 coding sequence is TGTGCCAGCAGTGAAGCGCCCCACCGGGGGTCCTACGAGCAGTACTTC.

This clonotype was seen only a few times. The rearrangement uses TRBV12-3 or TRBV12-4 and TRBJ2-1; TRBD2 matches 14 bases. This CDR3 comprises 17 residues. V trimming: 5 bases; J trimming: 8 bases; junction bases outside the gene matches: 11. For the CDR3, the DNA is TGTGCCAGCAGTCAAAGACTAGCGGGAGGGATTGACTATGAGCAGTTCTTC. Translating gives CASSQRLAGGIDYEQFF.

The V and J genes are TRBV7-2 and TRBJ2-2; the D gene is possibly TRBD2 (5 bases). The V and J ends lost 2 bases and 7 bases respectively, with 11 bases between them. This CDR3 region has 14 residues. CDR1 is SGHTA and CDR2 is FQGNSA in the germline V gene. The CDR3 is CASSLLRENGELFF. CDR3 DNA sequence: TGTGCCAGCAGCTTATTAAGGGAGAACGGGGAGCTGTTTTTT.

On this clonotype: One end of the junction does not line up with germline, which may come from a read error. V usage is TRBV20-1 and J usage is TRBJ2-7; maybe TRBD2 (5 bases). CDR3 length: 15 residues. Germline CDR1 is DFQATT and CDR2 is SNEGSKA (reference sequence). In DNA form, the CDR3 reads TGCAGTACTAGAGATTTGCGGAAGAGCTCCTACGAGCAGTACTTC. It yields the protein CSTRDLRKSSYEQYF.

This chain connects TRBV6-5 to TRBJ1-2; D unclear. Germline loops: CDR1 MNHEY, CDR2 SVGAGI. The CDR3 runs 14 residues. Trimming took 2 bases from V and 4 from J, leaving 11 bases between them. CDR3 sequence reads: CASSYDPGSYGYTF. CDR3 in DNA: TGTGCCAGCAGTTACGACCCTGGGAGCTATGGCTACACCTTC.

V and J are TRBV20-1 and TRBJ2-7; 10 bases align to TRBD2. The CDR3 is 18 residues long. J gave up 3 bases and V 3 bases, and 17 bases lay outside the gene matches. The germline gives CDR1 DFQATT, CDR2 SNEGSKA (reference sequence). In nucleotides, the CDR3 is TGCAGTGCTAGTAGGAGGGGACGATTGGCTAGCGGGAGCTACGAGCAGTACTTC. Its protein product is CSASRRGRLASGSYEQYF.

This clonotype was seen a handful of times. The chain uses TRBV11-2 and TRBJ1-4, with D uncertain. Per the germline V gene, CDR1 is SGHAT and CDR2 is FQNNGV. Trimming shortened V by 0 bases and J by 8 bases, and 13 bases separated the two germline ends. CDR3 length: 15 amino acids. The CDR3, as DNA: TGTGCCAGCAGCTTAGATCCACCCCCAGCAGAAAAACTGTTTTTT. The encoded protein is CASSLDPPPAEKLFF.

A word on this clonotype: Just one base apart from a much larger clone, this may be a read error. The CDR3 ends on some other residue instead of the conserved phenylalanine or tryptophan, so this is likely a read error. The chain uses TRBV15 and TRBJ2-1, with D unresolved. The germline V gene encodes CDR1 LNHNV and CDR2 YYDKDF (reference sequence). Trimming took 1 base from V and 7 from J, leaving 5 bases between them. The CDR3 spans 12 residues. The chain's CDR3 is CATSRAANEQFC. DNA for the CDR3: TGTGCCACCAGCAGAGCCGCTAATGAGCAGTTCTGC.

The CDR3 loop reads CASSASSQETQYF. The CDR3 DNA is TGCGCCAGCAGTGCATCGTCGCAAGAGACCCAGTACTTC. The chain carries TRBV5-1 and TRBJ2-5; D gene uncertain. Germline-derived CDR1 and CDR2 are SGHRS and YFSETQ. The V and J ends lost 5 bases and 2 bases respectively, with 10 bases between them. This CDR3 contains 13 residues.

The gene calls are TRBV5-6 and TRBJ2-7; TRBD1 might be the D (7 bases). The germline V gene encodes CDR1 SGHDT and CDR2 YYEEEE. CDR3 size: 16 residues. V was pared by 4 bases and J by 3 bases, with 20 bases between. In DNA, the CDR3 is TGTGCCAGCAGCCCCCACCTGGGCAGGGGGGACTACGAGCAGTACTTC. This codes for CASSPHLGRGDYEQYF. The whole variable domain, filled in from reference TRBV5-6 and TRBJ2-7, reads DAGVTQSPTHLIKTRGQQVTLRCSPKSGHDTVSWYQQALGQGPQFIFQYYEEEERQRGNFPDRFSGHQFPNYSSELNVNALLLGDSALYLCASSPHLGRGDYEQYFGPGTRLTVT.

This clonotype has a handful of counts. The chain recombines TRBV28 with TRBJ2-7; TRBD1 matches 8 bases. The CDR3 runs 14 residues. Unmatched junction bases numbered 9, after V lost 6 bases and J lost 5 bases. Per germline, CDR1 MDHEN and CDR2 SYDVKM. The CDR3 DNA follows: TGTGCCAGCAGGAGGACAGGGACTGTCGACGAGCAGTACTTC. Residues: CASRRTGTVDEQYF. The full variable domain, its missing parts supplied by reference TRBV28 and TRBJ2-7, is DVKVTQSSRYLVKRTGEKVFLECVQDMDHENMFWYRQDPGLGLRLIYFSYDVKMKEKGDIPEGYSVSREKKERFSLILESASTNQTSMYLCASRRTGTVDEQYFGPGTRLTVT.

Note on this clonotype: It is likely a read error, because the conserved phenylalanine at the end of the CDR3 is missing. This chain joins TRBV16 and TRBJ2-1; D gene unclear. The V end lost 4 bases, the J end lost 7 bases, and 17 bases lay between the germline ends. The CDR3 length is 15 residues. Germline V gene data show CDR1 as KGHSY and CDR2 as FQNENV. CDR3 in amino acids: CASSRNFNAGNEQFV. CDR3 bases: TGTGCCAGCAGCCGAAACTTTAACGCTGGGAATGAGCAGTTCGTC.

J is TRBJ1-2 and V is TRBV3-1; D perhaps matches TRBD1 (5 bases). This CDR3 is 12 amino acids long. V lost 1 base to trimming and J lost 7 bases, with 7 bases between them. Germline V gene sequence: CDR1 LGHDT, CDR2 YNNKEL (reference sequence). The CDR3 DNA follows: TGTGCCAGCAGCCAAGGAAGGGGTGGCTACACCTTC. Its translation: CASSQGRGGYTF.

This clonotype has just a few counts. This sequence joins TRBV5-6 and TRBJ2-1; TRBD1 or TRBD2 may be the D gene (5 bases each). CDR1 and CDR2 (germline): SGHDT, YYEEEE. The CDR3 sequence is 16 residues long. V was clipped by 4 bases and J by 8 bases, with 22 bases between them. CDR3 protein: CASSPPGQRLWDEQFF. The CDR3 DNA is TGTGCCAGCAGCCCGCCGGGGCAGAGACTATGGGATGAGCAGTTCTTC.

The rearrangement links TRBV7-9 to TRBJ1-1; 7 bases line up with TRBD1. The CDR3 covers 15 residues. The V gene's germline CDR1 is SEHNR and CDR2 FQNEAQ (reference sequence). The V segment lost 3 bases and the J segment 7 bases; nucleotides outside the gene matches: 11. The CDR3 is CASSFGDRVLIEAFF. CDR3 bases: TGTGCCAGCAGCTTCGGTGACAGGGTGCTAATTGAAGCTTTCTTT.

The genes are TRBV7-9 and TRBJ2-5; 9 nucleotides match TRBD1. This CDR3 is built from 15 residues. V was clipped by 3 bases and J by 5 bases; unmatched bases: 7. Germline V gene data show CDR1 as SEHNR and CDR2 as FQNEAQ (reference sequence). The CDR3 DNA reads as TGTGCCAGCAGCTTGGGGACAGGGCTGGCGGAGACCCAGTACTTC. Its translation is CASSLGTGLAETQYF.

This rearrangement joins TRBV27 to TRBJ2-5; D remains ambiguous. Germline lookup yields CDR1 MNHEY and CDR2 SMNVEV (reference sequence). Trimming removed 1 base at V and 3 bases at J, with 12 bases between. The CDR3 sequence is 15 residues long. Written as DNA, the CDR3 is TGTGCCAGCAGTTTATACCCTTCGGGTAAAGAGACCCAGTACTTC. It codes for CASSLYPSGKETQYF.

This clonotype was found a few times. The chain carries TRBV3-1 and TRBJ2-7; D unresolved. The J call may be incorrect, as the DNA end agrees better with TRBJ2-5. CDR3 length: 12 amino acids. Germline V gene lookup returns CDR1 LGHDT and CDR2 YNNKEL (reference sequence). The CDR3 loop reads CASSQDTETQYF. The CDR3 bases are TGTGCCAGCAGCCAAGATACGGAGACCCAGTACTTC.

CDR3 protein: CASGDRGKNIQYF. The CDR3 nucleotides read TGTGCCAGCGGCGACAGAGGCAAAAACATTCAGTACTTC. V gene TRBV12-3 or TRBV12-4 combines with J gene TRBJ2-4; tentative D call: TRBD1 (5 bases). Trimming pared 8 bases from V and 3 bases from J, leaving 11 bases between. The CDR3 extends over 13 amino acids.

For this clonotype: One end of the junction varies from germline; a read error may be responsible. The chain carries TRBV9 and TRBJ2-3; TRBD2 matches 8 bases. Looked up from germline, CDR1 is SGDLS and CDR2 is YYNGEE. CDR3 length: 17 residues. CDR3 residues: CAGRKGPGGGNTDTQYF. The CDR3 coding sequence is TGTGCCGGCAGGAAGGGCCCCGGCGGGGGGAACACAGATACGCAGTATTTT. Supplemented by reference TRBV9 and TRBJ2-3, the full variable domain reads DSGVTQTPKHLITATGQRVTLRCSPRSGDLSVYWYQQSLDQGLQFLIQYYNGEERAKGNILERFSAQQFPDLHSELNLSSLELGDSALYFCAGRKGPGGGNTDTQYFGPGTRLTVL.

The chain employs TRBV15 and TRBJ2-7, with TRBD2 matching over 8 bases. The V gene end was trimmed by 3 bases and the J gene end by 1 base; junction bases not matched to a gene: 5. Germline V gene data show CDR1 as LNHNV and CDR2 as YYDKDF (reference sequence). The CDR3 has 15 residues. CDR3 nucleotides: TGTGCCACCAGCAGCGAGCGGGAGTGGTCCTACGAGCAGTACTTC. Translated: CATSSEREWSYEQYF.

The V gene is TRBV27, the J gene TRBJ1-2; D is undetermined. V lost 5 bases to trimming and J lost 4 bases, with 14 bases between them. The CDR3 spans 14 residues. Germline lookup yields CDR1 MNHEY and CDR2 SMNVEV (reference sequence). In DNA, the CDR3 is TGTGCCAGCAGTCCCAAGGGAGTATCCTATGGCTACACCTTC. Translated, it gives CASSPKGVSYGYTF.

V usage is TRBV29-1 and J usage is TRBJ2-2; 12 bases line up with TRBD2. The CDR3 has 15 residues. Trimming at V came to 7 bases and at J to 4 bases, leaving 7 bases not matched to a gene. The germline V gene has CDR1 SQVTM and CDR2 ANQGSEA. The CDR3 loop is CSAAGLAGTTGELFF. CDR3 nucleotide sequence: TGCAGCGCCGCGGGACTAGCGGGTACCACCGGGGAGCTGTTTTTT.

CDR3 residues: CASSYLIGGNQPQHF. CDR3 coding DNA: TGTGCCAGCAGTTACCTCATCGGGGGAAATCAGCCCCAGCATTTT. The chain uses TRBV28 and TRBJ1-5; D is perhaps TRBD1 (5 bases). This CDR3 region has 15 residues. V lost 4 bases and J lost 4, with 14 bases in between. Germline assignment: CDR1 MDHEN and CDR2 SYDVKM.

The sample holds many counts of this clonotype. The chain couples TRBV28 to TRBJ2-1; TRBD1 might be the D (6 bases). V lost 6 bases, J lost 0 bases, and 12 bases lay in between. This CDR3 comprises 15 residues. The germline V gene encodes CDR1 MDHEN and CDR2 SYDVKM. The CDR3 DNA reads TGTGCCAGCAGATTTACAGGGCCCTCCTACAATGAGCAGTTCTTC. It encodes CASRFTGPSYNEQFF.

This clonotype was detected only a few times. The chain couples TRBV5-1 to TRBJ2-1; 10 bases fit TRBD1. The CDR3 spans 15 residues. The V gene's germline CDR1 is SGHRS and CDR2 YFSETQ. Trimming removed 4 bases from V and 2 bases from J; junction bases left unmatched: 3. The chain's CDR3 is CASSTGTGAYNEQFF. As DNA, the CDR3 is TGCGCCAGCAGCACCGGGACAGGGGCCTACAATGAGCAGTTCTTC.

The V gene is TRBV12-3 or TRBV12-4, the J gene TRBJ1-1, with D possibly TRBD1 on 5 matching bases. CDR3 size: 14 residues. V lost 7 bases, J lost 5 bases, and 17 bases lay in between. In nucleotides, the CDR3 is TGTGCCAGCACCTTGGGGCAGGGAAAGACTGAAGCTTTCTTT. Its protein product is CASTLGQGKTEAFF.

This clonotype was recorded only once. The chain recombines TRBV7-9 with TRBJ2-5; the D gene is possibly TRBD1 (5 bases). The end of the DNA aligns better with TRBJ2-7, so the J call may be wrong. There are 12 residues in the CDR3. Germline CDR1 reads SEHNR; CDR2 reads FQNEAQ (reference sequence). The CDR3 loop is CASSSRVSEQYF. Written as DNA, the CDR3 is TGTGCCAGCAGCTCCAGGGTTTCCGAGCAGTACTTC.

This clonotype was seen a single time. The chain joins TRBV20-1 to TRBJ2-4, with 10 positions matching TRBD1. Judging by the DNA end, TRBJ2-7 fits better; the J call may be wrong. Germline V gives CDR1 DFQATT, CDR2 SNEGSKA (reference sequence). The CDR3 runs to 18 residues. This chain's CDR3 is CSAGDRGLQAGVKNEQYF. The CDR3 coding sequence is TGCAGTGCGGGCGACAGGGGGCTTCAAGCGGGAGTAAAAAACGAGCAGTACTTC.

Only one count was recorded for this clonotype. This rearrangement joins TRBV10-3 to TRBJ2-2; D gene uncertain. The CDR3 loop spans 16 amino acids. Trimming stripped 1 base from V and 1 base from J, with 10 bases between. CDR1 and CDR2 (germline): ENHRY, SYGVKD. The CDR3 loop is CAISELRAMNTGELFF. DNA of the CDR3: TGTGCCATCAGTGAGTTGAGAGCCATGAACACCGGGGAGCTGTTTTTT.

This clonotype showed up just once. A much larger clonotype is one base distant, so this may be a read error. CDR3 residues: CASSQDGAQGNEQFF. CDR3 nucleotide sequence: TGCGCCAGCAGCCAAGATGGAGCCCAGGGCAATGAGCAGTTCTTC. The chain recombines TRBV4-3 with TRBJ2-1; D may be TRBD1 (5 bases). Trimming stripped 0 bases from V and 6 bases from J, with 12 bases between. Germline lookup yields CDR1 LGHNA and CDR2 YSLEER. The CDR3 is 15 residues long.